The clone carrying this T cell receptor (beta chain) was found many times. Its antigen remains unknown. Individual cDNA molecules had unique molecular identifiers attached to them by the library. The authors' processing: Sample-level TCR yields exhibited a median of around 90,000, with a range of about 20,000 to 700,000. Via MiXCR, TCRdb re-called the RACE reads, giving one row per CDR3 protein. The V and J calls and clone size are TCRdb's, not the authors'. The table has 75,000 to 80,000 distinct CDR3 sequences, approximately 8.6% seen once; the top ten hold roughly 1.6%. The data were obtained in a study of human T cells and chemical hapten exposure. Study context: Among samples, TCR yields varied mainly because of small differences in pooled library volume. Findings and caveats of the study: The number of TCRs over 1 in 1000 frequency stayed unchanged after DPC.

Trimming took 5 bases from V and 7 from J, leaving 20 bases between them. Germline V CDR1 and CDR2: SEHNR, FQNEAQ (reference sequence). The CDR3 has 16 amino acids. Time point described: healthy volunteer bleed at 6 weeks. Whole blood that had not been fractionated was the source of extracted total RNA. The sequencing sample was made of whole blood. The chain uses TRBV7-9 and TRBJ1-4, with D hard to call. This TCR was sampled from a female donor in good health. Some clones in this sample may be carry-over from other donors' samples. CDR3 in amino acids: CASSQTRGRNGEKLFF. The CDR3 DNA reads as TGTGCCAGCAGCCAGACGCGTGGCAGGAACGGTGAAAAACTGTTTTTT.